One sample yielded the 12 T cell receptor beta chains listed below, sequenced in a study of blood T cell repertoires in COVID-19. Data came from immunoSEQ multiplex PCR; TCRdb stores just in-frame clones and leaves some out. The sample yields about 200,000 clones, around 81% seen once. Sequencing was carried out using PBMCs or T cells enriched from blood (not recorded which). These receptors came from a woman between 50 and 59 years old with acute COVID-19.

DNA for the CDR3: TGCGCCAGCAGGCGCAATCCGACAGGGCAACGGACCGGGGAGCTGTTTTTT. It encodes CASRRNPTGQRTGELFF. The V gene is TRBV5-1, the J gene TRBJ2-2, with TRBD1 matching 7 bases. The germline CDR1 and CDR2 sequences are SGHRS and YFSETQ. V shed 5 bases and J 5 bases; nucleotides not matched to a gene: 15. The CDR3 is 17 amino acids.

The chain couples TRBV28 to TRBJ1-4, with 7 bases lining up with TRBD1. Losses at the gene ends were 10 bases for V and 4 bases for J; bases not matched to a gene: 9. CDR3 length: 14 amino acids. Germline loops: CDR1 MDHEN, CDR2 SYDVKM. In nucleotides, the CDR3 is TGTGCCATCCTCCGGGGACAGTTTAATGAAAAACTGTTTTTT. Amino acid sequence: CAILRGQFNEKLFF.

Only a few counts were recorded for this clone. This rearrangement joins TRBV7-2 to TRBJ1-3, with 7 nucleotides matching TRBD1. The CDR3 has 15 amino acids. Germline-derived CDR1 and CDR2 are SGHTA and FQGNSA. V lost 1 base to trimming and J lost 0 bases; unmatched junction nucleotides: 0. DNA for the CDR3: TGTGCCAGCAGCTTAGGACAGGGCTCTGGAAACACCATATATTTT. It translates to CASSLGQGSGNTIYF.

The V and J genes are TRBV11-3 and TRBJ2-1; the D gene is possibly TRBD1 (5 bases). Trimming took 1 base from V and 5 from J, leaving 9 bases between them. The CDR3 length is 14 residues. Germline V gene lookup returns CDR1 SGHNT and CDR2 YENEEA. The CDR3 region is CASSLVQGNNEQFF. The DNA for the CDR3 is TGTGCCAGCAGCTTAGTTCAGGGTAACAATGAGCAGTTCTTC.

This chain links TRBV18 with TRBJ1-3; weak D call: TRBD1 (6 bases). V dropped 3 bases and J dropped 3 bases, with 9 bases sitting between them. Germline loops: CDR1 KGHSH, CDR2 LQKENI. This CDR3 region has 14 residues. The CDR3 region is CASSPQGNGNTIYF. The CDR3, as DNA: TGTGCCAGCTCACCGCAGGGGAATGGAAACACCATATATTTT.

This chain joins TRBV11-2 and TRBJ2-5; 7 nucleotides align to TRBD1. The junction had 3 bases not matched to a gene; V was cut back by 5 bases and J by 0 bases. The germline CDR1 and CDR2 sequences are SGHAT and FQNNGV. The CDR3 length is 14 residues. The CDR3 here is CASSEQGHQETQYF. The CDR3 DNA reads as TGTGCCAGCAGCGAACAGGGGCACCAAGAGACCCAGTACTTC.

This clone was picked up many times. The chain links TRBV6-2 or TRBV6-3 to TRBJ1-6; D gene unclear. Trimming removed 5 bases from V and 7 bases from J, with 18 bases in between. CDR1 and CDR2 (germline): MNHEY, SVGEGT. This CDR3 has 16 residues. The chain's CDR3 is CASSPNLSVGNSPLHF. DNA for the CDR3: TGTGCCAGCAGTCCCAACTTAAGCGTTGGGAATTCACCCCTCCACTTT.

The CDR3 sequence: CASRRTGDSYEQYF. The DNA for the CDR3 is TGTGCCAGTAGACGGACAGGGGACTCCTACGAGCAGTACTTC. This sequence joins TRBV19 and TRBJ2-7; 9 bases match TRBD1. The CDR3 consists of 14 residues. The V segment lost 6 bases and the J segment 0 bases; nucleotides outside the gene matches: 3. In germline, CDR1 is LNHDA, CDR2 SQIVND (reference sequence). The whole variable domain, filled in from reference TRBV19 and TRBJ2-7, reads DGGITQSPKYLFRKEGQNVTLSCEQNLNHDAMYWYRQDPGQGLRLIYYSQIVNDFQKGDIAEGYSVSREKKESFPLTVTSAQKNPTAFYLCASRRTGDSYEQYFGPGTRLTVT.

The genes are TRBV7-2 and TRBJ2-1, with D maybe TRBD1 (6 bases). Germline-derived CDR1 and CDR2 are SGHTA and FQGNSA. The CDR3 consists of 15 residues. Trimming took 3 bases from V and 4 from J, leaving 13 bases between them. The CDR3 nucleotides are TGTGCCAGCAGCTTTGGATCGGACAGATACAATGAGCAGTTCTTC. The encoded protein is CASSFGSDRYNEQFF.

V is TRBV4-3 and J is TRBJ2-3; no reliable D call. Germline loops: CDR1 LGHNA, CDR2 YSLEER. The CDR3 contains 13 residues. V was pared by 4 bases and J by 4 bases, with 9 bases between. DNA for the CDR3: TGCGCCAGCAGCCTGGAGAATTCAGATACGCAGTATTTT. Translating gives CASSLENSDTQYF.

The V call is TRBV28, the J call TRBJ1-3, with 8 bases matching TRBD1. The ends lost 3 bases at V and 1 base at J; junction bases unmatched: 17. CDR1 MDHEN and CDR2 SYDVKM come from the germline V gene. The CDR3 covers 20 residues. CDR3 in amino acids: CASSFLSTQTTGASGNTIYF. The CDR3 DNA is TGTGCCAGCAGTTTTCTTTCCACCCAAACGACAGGGGCTTCTGGAAACACCATATATTTT.

The chain couples TRBV7-2 to TRBJ2-4; TRBD1 is a possible D gene (6 bases). CDR1 SGHTA and CDR2 FQGNSA come from the germline V gene. This CDR3 contains 16 residues. V gave up 6 bases and J gave up 2 bases, with 17 bases separating them. For the CDR3, the DNA is TGTGCCAGCAGTTCGCATTGGGGGCTGACCAAAAACATTCAGTACTTC. Translating gives CASSSHWGLTKNIQYF. The whole variable domain, remainder taken from reference TRBV7-2 and TRBJ2-4, is GAGVSQSPSNKVTEKGKDVELRCDPISGHTALYWYRQSLGQGLEFLIYFQGNSAPDKSGLPSDRFSAERTGGSVSTLTIQRTQQEDSAVYLCASSSHWGLTKNIQYFGAGTRLSVL.